This T cell receptor (beta chain) was retrieved from a study of cytomegalovirus exposure and HLA in healthy donors. Overall study findings and caveats: Most TCRs appeared rarely, but some public TCRs recurred in many donors. Cytomegalovirus-associated status was assigned to about 170 TCR beta chains. A later analysis found first-cohort TCR clusters tended to co-occur in the 90 to 150 validation repertoires.

Sequenced by immunoSEQ multiplex PCR; TCRdb stores in-frame clones only, minus some. This sample has fewer than 400,000 clones; roughly 85% occur once, and the top ten carry about 0.8%. In the case of this clone: Its antigen is currently unknown.

The donors were in the approximately 120-subject validation cohort, distinct from the approximately 700-subject first cohort. Germline V gene data show CDR1 as MNHEY and CDR2 as SMNVEV (reference sequence). The CDR3 is 16 residues long. The V end lost 3 bases, the J end lost 6 bases, and 17 bases lay between the germline ends. The sequenced sample was PBMCs. The receptor was isolated from a woman aged 18 to 35 in good health and CMV-seronegative. The J gene is TRBJ2-2, the V gene TRBV27; tentatively, D is TRBD1 (5 bases). CDR3 loop: CASSFGVQGWPGELFF. As DNA, the CDR3 is TGTGCCAGCAGTTTTGGGGTCCAGGGATGGCCCGGGGAGCTGTTTTTT.